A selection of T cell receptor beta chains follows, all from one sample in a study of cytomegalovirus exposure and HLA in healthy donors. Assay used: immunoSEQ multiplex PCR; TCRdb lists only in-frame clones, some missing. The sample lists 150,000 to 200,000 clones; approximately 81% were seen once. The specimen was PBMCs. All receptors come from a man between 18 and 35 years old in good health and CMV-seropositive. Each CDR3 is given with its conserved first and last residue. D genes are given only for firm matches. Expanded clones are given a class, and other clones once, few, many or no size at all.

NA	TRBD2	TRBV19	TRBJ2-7	CASSIGPRLAGAGIFYEQYF	TGTGCCAGTAGTATAGGGCCCCGACTAGCGGGGGCCGGGATATTCTACGAGCAGTACTTC
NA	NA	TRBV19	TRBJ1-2	CASSIPGVDYGYTF	TGTGCCAGTAGTATCCCAGGGGTGGACTATGGCTACACCTTC
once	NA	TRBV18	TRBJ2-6	CASSRTSGANVLTF	TGTGCCAGCTCCCGGACATCCGGGGCCAACGTCCTGACTTTC
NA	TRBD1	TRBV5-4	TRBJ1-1	CASSSPGQGNTEAFF	TGTGCCAGCAGCTCACCGGGACAGGGGAACACTGAAGCTTTCTTT
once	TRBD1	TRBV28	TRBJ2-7	CASGTGGEDEQYF	TGTGCCAGCGGAACAGGGGGTGAAGACGAGCAGTACTTC
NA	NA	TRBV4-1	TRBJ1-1	CASSQYTRPGERRTEAFF	TGCGCCAGCAGCCAATACACACGCCCGGGCGAGAGGAGGACTGAAGCTTTCTTT
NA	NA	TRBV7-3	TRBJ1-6	CASSLTVGQNSPLHF	TGTGCCAGCAGCTTGACAGTTGGACAGAATTCACCCCTCCACTTT
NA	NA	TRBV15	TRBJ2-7	CATSRDDEQYF	TGTGCCACCAGCAGAGACGACGAGCAGTACTTC
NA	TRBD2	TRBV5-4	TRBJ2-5	CASSKGAGGHQETQYF	TGTGCCAGCAGCAAAGGGGCGGGGGGGCACCAAGAGACCCAGTACTTC
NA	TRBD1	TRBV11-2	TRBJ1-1	CASSPSGGNTEAFF	TGTGCCAGCAGCCCGTCAGGGGGGAACACTGAAGCTTTCTTT
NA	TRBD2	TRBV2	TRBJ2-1	CASSDFAGGGNEQFF	TGTGCCAGCAGTGACTTCGCGGGAGGGGGCAATGAGCAGTTCTTC
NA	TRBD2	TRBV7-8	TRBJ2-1	CASSSTRTSPSLF	TGTGCCAGCAGCTCAACCAGGACTAGCCCATCACTCTTC
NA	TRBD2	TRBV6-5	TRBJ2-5	CASHSSGGLQETQYF	TGTGCCAGCCACTCTAGCGGGGGGCTCCAAGAGACCCAGTACTTC
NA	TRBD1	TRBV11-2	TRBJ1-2	CASSLTGGMGYGYTF	TGTGCCAGCAGCTTAACAGGGGGCATGGGGTATGGCTACACCTTC
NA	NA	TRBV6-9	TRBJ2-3	CANPGADTQYF	TGTGCCAACCCGGGGGCAGATACGCAGTATTTT
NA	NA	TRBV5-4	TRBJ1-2	CASSLGGGYTF	TGTGCCAGCAGCCTAGGGGGTGGCTACACCTTC
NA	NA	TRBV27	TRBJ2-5	CASRDYQETQYF	TGTGCCAGCCGGGACTACCAAGAGACCCAGTACTTC
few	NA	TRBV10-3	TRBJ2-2	CAISESVQNTGELFF	TGTGCCATCAGTGAGTCTGTACAGAACACCGGGGAGCTGTTTTTT
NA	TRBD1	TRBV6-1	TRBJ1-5	CASRVQGASGQPQHF	TGTGCCAGCAGGGTACAGGGGGCCTCCGGTCAGCCCCAGCATTTT
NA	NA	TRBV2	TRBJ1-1	CASIGQRNTEAFF	TGTGCCAGCATTGGACAGCGGAACACTGAAGCTTTCTTT
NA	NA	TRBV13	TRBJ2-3	CASSPTGSGAQGAQYF	TGTGCCAGCAGCCCAACAGGTAGCGGGGCCCAGGGGGCGCAGTATTTT
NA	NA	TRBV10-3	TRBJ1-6	CAISKEGNSPLHF	TGTGCCATCAGTAAGGAGGGAAATTCACCCCTCCACTTT
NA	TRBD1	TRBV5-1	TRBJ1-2	CASSFRGTGGSPSHGYTF	TGCGCCAGCAGCTTTAGAGGGACAGGGGGCTCCCCCTCCCATGGCTACACCTTC
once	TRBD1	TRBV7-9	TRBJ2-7	CASSPGQLFYEQYF	TGTGCCAGCAGCCCGGGACAGCTATTCTACGAGCAGTACTTC
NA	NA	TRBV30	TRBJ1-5	CAWSVPRGRGNQPQHF	TGTGCCTGGAGTGTACCCAGGGGAAGGGGCAATCAGCCCCAGCATTTT
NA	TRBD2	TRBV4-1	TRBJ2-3	CASSPRRTSGRATDTQYF	TGCGCCAGCAGCCCTAGACGGACTAGCGGGAGGGCTACAGATACGCAGTATTTT
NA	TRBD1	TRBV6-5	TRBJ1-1	CASSSTRTGGYTEAFF	TGTGCCAGCAGTTCAACTCGGACAGGCGGGTACACTGAAGCTTTCTTT
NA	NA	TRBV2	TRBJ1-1	CASKGERQSMNTEAFF	TGTGCCAGCAAGGGGGAGCGACAGTCCATGAACACTGAAGCTTTCTTT
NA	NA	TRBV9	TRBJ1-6	CASSVSVDNSPLHF	TGTGCCAGCAGCGTCAGCGTTGATAATTCACCCCTCCACTTT
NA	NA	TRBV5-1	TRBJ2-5	CASSQEGGAQYF	TGCGCCAGCAGCCAGGAGGGGGGGGCCCAGTACTTC
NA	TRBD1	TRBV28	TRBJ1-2	CASTAGGGSPYGYTF	TGTGCCAGCACGGCAGGGGGCGGGTCCCCCTATGGCTACACCTTC
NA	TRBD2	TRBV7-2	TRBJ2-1	CASSSTRGGLIYNEQFF	TGTGCCAGCAGCTCTACGCGGGGGGGCCTAATCTACAATGAGCAGTTCTTC
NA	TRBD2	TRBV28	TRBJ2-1	CASSRPTSGRDEQFF	TGTGCCAGCAGCCGTCCGACTAGCGGGAGGGATGAGCAGTTCTTC
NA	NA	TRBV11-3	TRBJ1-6	CASSLEGQILHF	TGTGCCAGCAGCTTAGAAGGACAAATACTCCACTTT
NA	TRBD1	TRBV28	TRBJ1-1	CASSSPGQALNTEAFF	TGTGCCAGCAGTTCCCCGGGACAGGCCTTGAACACTGAAGCTTTCTTT
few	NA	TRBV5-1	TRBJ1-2	CASSLGDIDGYTF	TGCGCCAGCAGCCTTGGGGACATCGATGGCTACACCTTC
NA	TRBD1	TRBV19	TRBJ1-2	CASSTWDRLTHGYTF	TGTGCCAGTAGTACCTGGGACAGACTTACGCATGGCTACACCTTC
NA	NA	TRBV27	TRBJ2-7	CASSAGSSYEQYF	TGTGCCAGCAGTGCAGGATCCTCCTACGAGCAGTACTTC
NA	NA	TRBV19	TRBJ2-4	CASNAGADIQYF	TGTGCCAGTAATGCGGGGGCGGACATTCAGTACTTC
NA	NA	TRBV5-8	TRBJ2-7	CASIGTVYYEQYF	TGTGCCAGCATTGGGACTGTCTACTACGAGCAGTACTTC